This entry is about one TCR beta chain. Its antigen is not identified. The data originate from a study of CD8 T cells in Susac syndrome. Germline CDR1 is SGHDN and CDR2 is FVKESK. Trimming left V 5 bases short and J 1 base short, with 24 bases between. The CDR3 has 19 residues. When the RNA was reverse transcribed, random hexamers were used with an input of about 0.45 to 1 ug. The TCR beta CDR3 was amplified by immunoSEQ multiplex PCR across 54 Vbeta, 13 Jbeta. TCRdb re-called the immunoSEQ multiplex PCR reads through MiXCR, storing one row per CDR3 protein. Among some 130,000 distinct CDR3 sequences listed, 95% were seen once. General study points: The study conceded that its TCR sequencing and HLA analysis involved relatively few individuals.

The receptor was derived from a human donor with Susac syndrome. The chain links TRBV14 to TRBJ2-1; the D call may be TRBD1 or TRBD2 (6 bases each). Sequenced input: CD8+ T cells from PBMCs. CDR3 sequence reads: CASSMEGDSRTRSYNEQFF. CDR3 DNA: TGTGCCAGCAGCATGGAGGGGGATTCTAGGACGAGGTCCTACAATGAGCAGTTCTTC.